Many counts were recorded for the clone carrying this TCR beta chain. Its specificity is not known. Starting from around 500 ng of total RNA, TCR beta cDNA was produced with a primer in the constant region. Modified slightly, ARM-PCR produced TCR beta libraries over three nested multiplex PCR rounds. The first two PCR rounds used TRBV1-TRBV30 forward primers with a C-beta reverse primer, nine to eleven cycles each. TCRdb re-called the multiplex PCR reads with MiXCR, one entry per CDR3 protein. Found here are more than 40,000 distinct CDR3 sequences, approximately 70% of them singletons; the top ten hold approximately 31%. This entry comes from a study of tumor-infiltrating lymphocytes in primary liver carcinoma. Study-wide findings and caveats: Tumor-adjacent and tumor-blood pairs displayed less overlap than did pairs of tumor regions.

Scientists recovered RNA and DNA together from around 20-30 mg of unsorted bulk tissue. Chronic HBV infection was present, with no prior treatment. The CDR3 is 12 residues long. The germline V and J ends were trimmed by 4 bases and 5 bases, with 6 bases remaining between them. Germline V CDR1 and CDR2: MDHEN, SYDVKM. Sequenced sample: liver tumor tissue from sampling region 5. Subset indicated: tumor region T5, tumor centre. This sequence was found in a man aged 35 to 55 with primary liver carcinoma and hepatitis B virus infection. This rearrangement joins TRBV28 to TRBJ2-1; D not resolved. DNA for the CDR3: TGTGCCAGCAGTTCCGCAGACAATGAGCAGTTCTTC. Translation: CASSSADNEQFF. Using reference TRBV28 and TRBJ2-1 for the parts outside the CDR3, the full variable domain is DVKVTQSSRYLVKRTGEKVFLECVQDMDHENMFWYRQDPGLGLRLIYFSYDVKMKEKGDIPEGYSVSREKKERFSLILESASTNQTSMYLCASSSADNEQFFGPGTRLTVL.